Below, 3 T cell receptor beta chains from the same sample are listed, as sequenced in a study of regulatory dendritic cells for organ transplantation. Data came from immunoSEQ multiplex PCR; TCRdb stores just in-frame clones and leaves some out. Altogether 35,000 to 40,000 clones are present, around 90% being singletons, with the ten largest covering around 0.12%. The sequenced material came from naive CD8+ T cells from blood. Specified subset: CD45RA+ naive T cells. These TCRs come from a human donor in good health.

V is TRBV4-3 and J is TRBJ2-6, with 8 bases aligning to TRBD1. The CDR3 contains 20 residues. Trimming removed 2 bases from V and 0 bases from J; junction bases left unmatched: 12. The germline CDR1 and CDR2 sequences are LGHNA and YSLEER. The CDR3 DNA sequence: TGCGCCAGCAGCCAAATCCTCGTGACAGGGGCACGCTCTGGGGCCAACGTCCTGACTTTC. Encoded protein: CASSQILVTGARSGANVLTF.

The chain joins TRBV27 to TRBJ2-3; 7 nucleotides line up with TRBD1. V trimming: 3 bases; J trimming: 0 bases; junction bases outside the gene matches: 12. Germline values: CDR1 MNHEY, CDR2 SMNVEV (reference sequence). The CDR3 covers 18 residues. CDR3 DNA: TGTGCCAGCAGTTTGGGGGCAGGGGGTAATCCTAGCACAGATACGCAGTATTTT. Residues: CASSLGAGGNPSTDTQYF.

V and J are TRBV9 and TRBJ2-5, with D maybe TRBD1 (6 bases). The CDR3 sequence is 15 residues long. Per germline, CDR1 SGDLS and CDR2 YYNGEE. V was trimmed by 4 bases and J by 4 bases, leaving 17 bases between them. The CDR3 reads CASSSTVGGGETQYF. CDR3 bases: TGTGCCAGCAGCTCAACGGTTGGGGGCGGAGAGACCCAGTACTTC.